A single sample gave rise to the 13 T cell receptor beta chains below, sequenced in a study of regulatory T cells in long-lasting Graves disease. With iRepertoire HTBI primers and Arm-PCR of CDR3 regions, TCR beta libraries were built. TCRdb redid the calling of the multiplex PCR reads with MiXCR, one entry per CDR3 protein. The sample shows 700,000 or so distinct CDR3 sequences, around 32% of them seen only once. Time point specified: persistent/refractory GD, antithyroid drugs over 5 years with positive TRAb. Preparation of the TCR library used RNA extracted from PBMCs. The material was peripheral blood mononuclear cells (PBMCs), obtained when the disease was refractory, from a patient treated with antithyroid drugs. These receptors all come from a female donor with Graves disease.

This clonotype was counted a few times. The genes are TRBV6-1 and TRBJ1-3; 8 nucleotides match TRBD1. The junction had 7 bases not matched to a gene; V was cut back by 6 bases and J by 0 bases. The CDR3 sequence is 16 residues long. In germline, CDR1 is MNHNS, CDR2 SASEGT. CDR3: CASSQQGDSSGNTIYF. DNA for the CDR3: TGTGCCAGCAGCCAACAGGGGGACTCCTCTGGAAACACCATATATTTT.

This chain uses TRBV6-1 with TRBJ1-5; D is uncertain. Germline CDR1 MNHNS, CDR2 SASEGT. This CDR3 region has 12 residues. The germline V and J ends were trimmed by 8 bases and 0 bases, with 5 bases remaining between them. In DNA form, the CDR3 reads TGTGCCAGCGACGTTAGCAATCAGCCCCAGCATTTT. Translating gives CASDVSNQPQHF.

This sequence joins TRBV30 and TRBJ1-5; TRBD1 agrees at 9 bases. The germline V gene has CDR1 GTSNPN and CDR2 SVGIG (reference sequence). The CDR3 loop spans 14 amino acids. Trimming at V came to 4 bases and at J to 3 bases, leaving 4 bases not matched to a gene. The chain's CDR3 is CAWTGTGINQPQHF. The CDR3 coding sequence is TGTGCCTGGACCGGGACAGGGATCAATCAGCCCCAGCATTTT.

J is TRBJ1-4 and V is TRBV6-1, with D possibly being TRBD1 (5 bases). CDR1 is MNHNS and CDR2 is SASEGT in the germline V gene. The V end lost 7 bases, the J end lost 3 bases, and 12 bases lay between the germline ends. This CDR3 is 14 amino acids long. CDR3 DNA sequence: TGTGCCAGCAAGCCGGGGCCGGCTAATGAAAAACTGTTTTTT. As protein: CASKPGPANEKLFF.

The CDR3 sequence: CASNGLTGELFF. The DNA for the CDR3 is TGTGCCAGCAACGGGTTGACCGGGGAGCTGTTTTTT. The chain employs TRBV6-1 and TRBJ2-2; D remains ambiguous. The CDR3 covers 12 residues. Looked up from germline, CDR1 is MNHNS and CDR2 is SASEGT. V lost 7 bases and J 5 bases, leaving 8 bases between the germline ends.

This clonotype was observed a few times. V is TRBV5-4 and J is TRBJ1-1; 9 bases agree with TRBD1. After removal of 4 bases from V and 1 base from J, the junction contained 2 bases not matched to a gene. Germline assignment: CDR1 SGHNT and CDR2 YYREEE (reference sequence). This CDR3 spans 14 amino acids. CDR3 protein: CASSRQGENTEAFF. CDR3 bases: TGTGCCAGCAGCCGACAGGGGGAGAACACTGAAGCTTTCTTT. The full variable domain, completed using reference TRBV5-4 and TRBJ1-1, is ETGVTQSPTHLIKTRGQQVTLRCSSQSGHNTVSWYQQALGQGPQFIFQYYREEENGRGNFPPRFSGLQFPNYSSELNVNALELDDSALYLCASSRQGENTEAFFGQGTRLTVV.

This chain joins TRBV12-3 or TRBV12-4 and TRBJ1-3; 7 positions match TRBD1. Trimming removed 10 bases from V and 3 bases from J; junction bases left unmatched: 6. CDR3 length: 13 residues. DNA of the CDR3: TGTGCCACCAGGACAGGCGGTGGAAACACCATATATTTT. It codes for CATRTGGGNTIYF.

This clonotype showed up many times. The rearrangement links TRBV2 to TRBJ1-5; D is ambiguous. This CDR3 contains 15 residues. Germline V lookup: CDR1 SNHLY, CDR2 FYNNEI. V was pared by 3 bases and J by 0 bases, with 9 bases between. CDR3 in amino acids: CASSERQASNQPQHF. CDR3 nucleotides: TGTGCCAGCAGTGAGCGGCAGGCTAGCAATCAGCCCCAGCATTTT.

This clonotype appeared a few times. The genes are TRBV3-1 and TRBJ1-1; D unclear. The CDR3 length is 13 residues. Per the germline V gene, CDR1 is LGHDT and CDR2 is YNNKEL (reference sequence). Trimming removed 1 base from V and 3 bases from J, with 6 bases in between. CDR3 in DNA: TGTGCCAGCAGCCAAGCGGCCCACACTGAAGCTTTCTTT. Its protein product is CASSQAAHTEAFF.

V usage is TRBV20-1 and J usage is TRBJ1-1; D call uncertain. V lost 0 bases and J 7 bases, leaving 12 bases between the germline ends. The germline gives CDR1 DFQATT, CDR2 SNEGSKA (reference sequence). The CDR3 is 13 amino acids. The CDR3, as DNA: TGCAGTGCTAGAGATCTGGCAGCCCTTGAAGCTTTCTTT. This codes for CSARDLAALEAFF.

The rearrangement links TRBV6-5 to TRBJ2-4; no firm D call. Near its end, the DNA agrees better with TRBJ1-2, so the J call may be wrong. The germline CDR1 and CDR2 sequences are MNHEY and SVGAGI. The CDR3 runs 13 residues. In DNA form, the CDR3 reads TGTGCCAGCAGTTACTCGAGTACGGAGCGCTACACCTTC. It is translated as CASSYSSTERYTF.

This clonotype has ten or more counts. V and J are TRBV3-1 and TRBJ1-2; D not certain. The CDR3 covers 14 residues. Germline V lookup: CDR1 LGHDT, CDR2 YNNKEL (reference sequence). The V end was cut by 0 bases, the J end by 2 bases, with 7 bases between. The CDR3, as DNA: TGTGCCAGCAGCCAAGAAACACGGAACTATGGCTACACCTTC. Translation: CASSQETRNYGYTF. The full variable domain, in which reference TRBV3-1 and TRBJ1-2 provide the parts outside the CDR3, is DTAVSQTPKYLVTQMGNDKSIKCEQNLGHDTMYWYKQDSKKFLKIMFSYNNKELIINETVPNRFSPKSPDKAHLNLHINSLELGDSAVYFCASSQETRNYGYTFGSGTRLTVV.

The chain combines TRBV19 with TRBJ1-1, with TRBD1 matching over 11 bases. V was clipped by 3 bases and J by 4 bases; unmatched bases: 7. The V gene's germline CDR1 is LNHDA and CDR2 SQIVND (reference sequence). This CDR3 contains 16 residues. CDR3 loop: CASSIGQGATVTEAFF. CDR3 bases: TGTGCCAGTAGTATTGGACAGGGGGCTACCGTCACTGAAGCTTTCTTT. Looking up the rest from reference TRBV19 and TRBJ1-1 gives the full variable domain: DGGITQSPKYLFRKEGQNVTLSCEQNLNHDAMYWYRQDPGQGLRLIYYSQIVNDFQKGDIAEGYSVSREKKESFPLTVTSAQKNPTAFYLCASSIGQGATVTEAFFGQGTRLTVV.